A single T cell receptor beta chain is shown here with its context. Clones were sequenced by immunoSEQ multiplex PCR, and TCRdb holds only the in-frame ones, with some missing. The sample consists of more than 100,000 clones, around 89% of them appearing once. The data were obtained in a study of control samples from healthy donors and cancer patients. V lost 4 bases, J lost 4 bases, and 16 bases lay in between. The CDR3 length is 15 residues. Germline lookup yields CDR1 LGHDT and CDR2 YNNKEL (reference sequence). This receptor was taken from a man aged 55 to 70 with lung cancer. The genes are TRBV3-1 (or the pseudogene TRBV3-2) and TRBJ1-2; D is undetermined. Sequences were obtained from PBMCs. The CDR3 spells CASSPKTVLSYGYTF. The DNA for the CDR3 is TGTGCCAGCAGCCCTAAAACAGTCCTGAGCTATGGCTACACCTTC.